This TCR beta chain was profiled in a study of tumour-infiltrating T cells in Burkitt lymphoma. In its sample, this clone was seen a few times. CDR3 size: 14 residues. V was pared by 4 bases and J by 4 bases, with 6 bases of the junction left unmatched. Germline CDR1 MGHRA, CDR2 YSYEKL. Clones were read by immunoSEQ multiplex PCR, and TCRdb kept only the in-frame ones, dropping some. Seen here are about 6,000 clones, about a sixth observed once, and the top ten hold 13% to 15%. The V and J genes are TRBV4-1 and TRBJ2-5; 7 bases are a match to TRBD1. Material: tumor tissue. The receptor comes from a human donor with diffuse large B-cell lymphoma. The DNA of the CDR3 is TGCGCCAGCAGCCGAGGGCAGGGGGTAGAGACCCAGTACTTC. Residues: CASSRGQGVETQYF.